This T cell receptor (beta chain) originates from a study of T cell responses to AZD1222 COVID-19 vaccine. Turning to the study itself: Pooling of second doses given at about 4 or about 12 weeks was done. Study observations and caveats: A reported finding is that nearly half of spike-specific TCRs target unmutated variant regions. Increases in Spike-specific TCR breadth and depth were seen after two AZD1222 doses. The donors showed a predominance of white British ancestry and of females, with possible underestimation of clonal diversity.

A note on this clone: The target antigen is unknown.

Sequenced by immunoSEQ multiplex PCR; TCRdb stores in-frame clones only, minus some. The table records approximately 190,000 clones, around 94% of them present only once. Germline loops: CDR1 SGHAT, CDR2 FQNNGV. V gave up 5 bases and J gave up 2 bases; unmatched junction bases: 4. This CDR3 is 14 amino acids long. This clonotype was obtained from an adult in good health. The rearrangement links TRBV11-2 to TRBJ1-2; 8 bases are shared with TRBD1. The source was peripheral blood, collected on day 0 of AZD1222 vaccination. The CDR3 region is CASSPGQGNYGYTF. In nucleotides, the CDR3 is TGTGCCAGCAGCCCCGGACAGGGAAACTATGGCTACACCTTC.